This T cell receptor (beta chain) was documented in a study of blood T cell repertoires in COVID-19. Study overall: Samples of COVID-19 (acute and convalescent) were obtained from the United States, Italy and Spain. T cells, B-cell-depleted T cells, or PBMCs supplied cDNA or gDNA.

As originally analysed: Amplification of reference gene primers was used by the study to estimate nucleated cell counts. The data were produced by immunoSEQ multiplex PCR, yet TCRdb's version contains in-frame clones alone and is incomplete. V and J calls and clone size are given by that table; D and trimming were obtained from the DNA. Of 130,000 to 150,000 clones detected, approximately 85% appear once; the ten largest clones hold roughly 8%. Patients in Seattle were enrolled during active infection, then followed longitudinally. This clone showed up just a few times. The CDR3 loop spans 17 amino acids. V dropped 5 bases and J dropped 5; count of bases not matched to a gene: 6. Germline CDR1 reads SGHTA; CDR2 reads FQGTGA.

This clonotype was sampled from a woman aged 55 to 70 with COVID-19, enrolled during active disease. The chain recombines TRBV7-3 with TRBJ2-2, with 15 bases matching TRBD2. The specimen sequenced was peripheral blood. In nucleotides, the CDR3 is TGTGCCAGCAGCCTGCCGGGACTAGCGGGGGGTACCGGGGAGCTGTTTTTT. Translation gives CASSLPGLAGGTGELFF.